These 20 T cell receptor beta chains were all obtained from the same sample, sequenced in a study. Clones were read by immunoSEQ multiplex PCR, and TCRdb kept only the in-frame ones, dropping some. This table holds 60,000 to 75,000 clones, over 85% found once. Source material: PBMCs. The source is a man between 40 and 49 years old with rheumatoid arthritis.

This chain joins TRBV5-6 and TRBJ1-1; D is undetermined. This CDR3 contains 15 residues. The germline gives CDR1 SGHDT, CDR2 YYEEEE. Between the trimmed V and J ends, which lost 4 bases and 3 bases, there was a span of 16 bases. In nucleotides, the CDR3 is TGTGCCAGCAGCCAGGATCCAATCGTGGACACTGAAGCTTTCTTT. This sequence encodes CASSQDPIVDTEAFF.

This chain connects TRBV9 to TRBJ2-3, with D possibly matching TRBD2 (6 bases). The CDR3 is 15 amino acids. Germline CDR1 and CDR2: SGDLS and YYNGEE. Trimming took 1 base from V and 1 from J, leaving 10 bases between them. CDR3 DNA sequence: TGTGCCAGCAGCGTACGCCCTAGCGGCACAGATACGCAGTATTTT. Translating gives CASSVRPSGTDTQYF.

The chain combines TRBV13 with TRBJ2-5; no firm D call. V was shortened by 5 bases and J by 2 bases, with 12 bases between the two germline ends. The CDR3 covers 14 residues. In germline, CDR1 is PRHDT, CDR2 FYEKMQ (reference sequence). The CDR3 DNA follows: TGTGCCAGCAGCACATCCCCCATACAAGAGACCCAGTACTTC. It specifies CASSTSPIQETQYF.

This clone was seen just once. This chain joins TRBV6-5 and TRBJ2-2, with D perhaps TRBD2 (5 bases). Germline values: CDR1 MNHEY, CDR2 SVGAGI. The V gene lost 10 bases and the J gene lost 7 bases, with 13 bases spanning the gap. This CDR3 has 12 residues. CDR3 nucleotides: TGTGCCACCAGGACTGGTCGCGGGGAGCTGTTTTTT. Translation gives CATRTGRGELFF.

The CDR3 nucleotides are TGTGCCAGCAGCCCCCTAGGTAGCGGCTCCTACGAGCAGTACTTC. It translates to CASSPLGSGSYEQYF. The chain links TRBV5-4 to TRBJ2-7, with D possibly TRBD2 on 6 matching bases. Germline lookup yields CDR1 SGHNT and CDR2 YYREEE (reference sequence). CDR3 length: 15 amino acids. The V end was cut by 4 bases, the J end by 0 bases, with 14 bases between.

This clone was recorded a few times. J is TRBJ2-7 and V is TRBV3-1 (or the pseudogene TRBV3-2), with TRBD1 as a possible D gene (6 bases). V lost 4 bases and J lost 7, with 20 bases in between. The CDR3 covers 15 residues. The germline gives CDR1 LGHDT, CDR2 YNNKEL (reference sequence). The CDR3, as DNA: TGTGCCAGCAGCCGTCCCGGGACACCGGACCAAGAGCAGTACTTC. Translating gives CASSRPGTPDQEQYF.

This chain's CDR3 is CASSPRAGGISAYEQYF. The CDR3 nucleotides are TGTGCCAGCTCACCCCGAGCGGGGGGTATTTCGGCCTACGAGCAGTACTTC. The chain joins TRBV18 to TRBJ2-7; 9 bases are shared with TRBD2. J was trimmed by 2 bases and V by 3 bases; bases with no gene match: 11. Germline V gives CDR1 KGHSH, CDR2 LQKENI. The CDR3 length is 17 residues. The full variable domain, completed using reference TRBV18 and TRBJ2-7, is NAGVMQNPRHLVRRRGQEARLRCSPMKGHSHVYWYRQLPEEGLKFMVYLQKENIIDESGMPKERFSAEFPKEGPSILRIQQVVRGDSAAYFCASSPRAGGISAYEQYFGPGTRLTVT.

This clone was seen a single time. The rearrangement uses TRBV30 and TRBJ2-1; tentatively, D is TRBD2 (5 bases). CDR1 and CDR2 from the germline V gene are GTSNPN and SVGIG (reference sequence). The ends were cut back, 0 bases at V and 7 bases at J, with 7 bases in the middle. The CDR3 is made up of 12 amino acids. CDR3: CAWSVRGNEQFF. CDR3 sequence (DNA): TGTGCCTGGAGTGTACGGGGTAATGAGCAGTTCTTC.

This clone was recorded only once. The CDR3 region is CASSQDGASYGYTF. CDR3 nucleotides: TGTGCCAGCAGCCAAGATGGTGCTTCCTATGGCTACACCTTC. The chain joins TRBV4-2 to TRBJ1-2; D is uncertain. V lost 0 bases and J lost 4, with 9 bases in between. Germline assignment: CDR1 LGHNA and CDR2 YNFKEQ. The CDR3 has 14 amino acids.

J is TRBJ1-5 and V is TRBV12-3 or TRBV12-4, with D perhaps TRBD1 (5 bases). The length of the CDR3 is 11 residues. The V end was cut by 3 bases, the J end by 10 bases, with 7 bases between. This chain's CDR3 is CASSFGGPQHF. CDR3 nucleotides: TGTGCCAGCAGTTTCGGGGGTCCCCAGCATTTT.

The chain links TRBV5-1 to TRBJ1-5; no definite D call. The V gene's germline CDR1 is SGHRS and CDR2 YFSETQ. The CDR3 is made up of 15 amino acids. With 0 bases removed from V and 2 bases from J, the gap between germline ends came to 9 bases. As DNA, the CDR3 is TGCGCCAGCAGCTTGGAGGGAATGGGCAATCAGCCCCAGCATTTT. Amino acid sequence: CASSLEGMGNQPQHF. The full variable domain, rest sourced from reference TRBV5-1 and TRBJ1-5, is KAGVTQTPRYLIKTRGQQVTLSCSPISGHRSVSWYQQTPGQGLQFLFEYFSETQRNKGNFPGRFSGRQFSNSRSEMNVSTLELGDSALYLCASSLEGMGNQPQHFGDGTRLSIL.

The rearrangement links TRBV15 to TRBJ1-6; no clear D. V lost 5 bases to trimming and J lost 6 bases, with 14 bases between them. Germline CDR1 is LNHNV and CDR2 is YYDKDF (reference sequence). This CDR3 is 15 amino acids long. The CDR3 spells CATSGYITGNSPLHF. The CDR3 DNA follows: TGTGCCACCAGCGGCTATATAACGGGTAATTCACCCCTCCACTTT.

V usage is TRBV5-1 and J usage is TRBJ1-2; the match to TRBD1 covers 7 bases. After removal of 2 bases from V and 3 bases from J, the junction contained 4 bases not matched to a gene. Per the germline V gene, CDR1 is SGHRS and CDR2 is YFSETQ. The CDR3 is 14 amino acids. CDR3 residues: CASSFGQVYYGYTF. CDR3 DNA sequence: TGCGCCAGCAGCTTTGGACAGGTGTACTATGGCTACACCTTC.

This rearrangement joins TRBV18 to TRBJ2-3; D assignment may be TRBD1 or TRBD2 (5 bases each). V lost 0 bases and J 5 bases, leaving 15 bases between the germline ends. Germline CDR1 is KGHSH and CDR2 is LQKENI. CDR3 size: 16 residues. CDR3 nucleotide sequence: TGTGCCAGCTCACCACCGGGGGAACTTTCGGGAGATACGCAGTATTTT. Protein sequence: CASSPPGELSGDTQYF.

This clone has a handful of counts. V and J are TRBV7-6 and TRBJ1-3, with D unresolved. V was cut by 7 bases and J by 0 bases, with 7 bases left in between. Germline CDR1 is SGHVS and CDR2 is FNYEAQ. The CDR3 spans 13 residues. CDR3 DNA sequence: TGTGCCAGCAAAAGCTACTCTGGAAACACCATATATTTT. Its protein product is CASKSYSGNTIYF.

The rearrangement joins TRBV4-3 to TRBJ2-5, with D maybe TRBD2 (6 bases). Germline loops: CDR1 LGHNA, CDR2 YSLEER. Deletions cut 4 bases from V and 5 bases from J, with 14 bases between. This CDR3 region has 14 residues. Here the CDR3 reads CASSLWRVEETQYF. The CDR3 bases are TGCGCCAGCAGCCTCTGGAGGGTTGAGGAGACCCAGTACTTC.

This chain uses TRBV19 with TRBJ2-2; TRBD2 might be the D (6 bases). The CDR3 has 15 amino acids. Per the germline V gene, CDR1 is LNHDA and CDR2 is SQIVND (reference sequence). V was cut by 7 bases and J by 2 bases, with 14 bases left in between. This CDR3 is CASKLVGGNTGELFF. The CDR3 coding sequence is TGTGCCAGTAAGTTAGTCGGGGGAAACACCGGGGAGCTGTTTTTT.

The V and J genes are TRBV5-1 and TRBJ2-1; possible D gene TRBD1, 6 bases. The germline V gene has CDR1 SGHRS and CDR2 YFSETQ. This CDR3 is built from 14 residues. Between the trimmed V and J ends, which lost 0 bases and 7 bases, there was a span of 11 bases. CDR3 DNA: TGCGCCAGCAGCTTGGGGGGGCAGACAAATGAGCAGTTCTTC. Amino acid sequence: CASSLGGQTNEQFF.

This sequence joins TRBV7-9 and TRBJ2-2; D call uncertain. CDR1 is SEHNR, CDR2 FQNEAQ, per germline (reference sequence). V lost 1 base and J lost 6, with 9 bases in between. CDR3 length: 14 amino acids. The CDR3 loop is CASSLVLVSGELFF. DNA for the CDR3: TGTGCCAGCAGCTTAGTTTTAGTCTCCGGGGAGCTGTTTTTT. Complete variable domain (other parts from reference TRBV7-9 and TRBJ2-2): DTGVSQNPRHKITKRGQNVTFRCDPISEHNRLYWYRQTLGQGPEFLTYFQNEAQLEKSRLLSDRFSAERPKGSFSTLEIQRTEQGDSAMYLCASSLVLVSGELFFGEGSRLTVL.

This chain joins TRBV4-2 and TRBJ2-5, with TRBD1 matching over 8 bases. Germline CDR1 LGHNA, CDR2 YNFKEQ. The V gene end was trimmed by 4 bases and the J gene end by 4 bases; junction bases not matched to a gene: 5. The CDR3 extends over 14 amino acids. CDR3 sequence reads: CASSPGGGGETQYF. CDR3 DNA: TGTGCCAGCAGCCCAGGGGGCGGAGGAGAGACCCAGTACTTC.